This T cell receptor beta chain derives from a study of regulatory dendritic cells for organ transplantation. Overall study results and limits: Memory CD8+ clonal expansion seemed more limited with regulatory than mature dendritic cells.

Profiled with immunoSEQ multiplex PCR; TCRdb holds only in-frame clones, not every one. The repertoire includes 9,500 to 15,000 clones, around three quarters of them detected once, and over 0.55% sits in the top ten. The CDR3 has 12 amino acids. Trimming took off 6 bases at V and 1 base at J, with 9 bases between the two ends. The germline CDR1 and CDR2 sequences are SQVTM and ANQGSEA. On this clone: Its specificity is unknown.

Sorted subsets were CFSE-labeled and cultured roughly five days with allogeneic dendritic cells. The clonotype was recovered from a human donor in good health. Sequences were obtained from naive CD4+ T cells from blood cultured with regulatory dendritic cells. The subset denotes: CD45RA+ naive T cells. This chain connects TRBV29-1 to TRBJ2-5; possibly TRBD1 for D (5 bases). In nucleotides, the CDR3 is TGCAGCGTGGTTCAGGGCCAAGAGACCCAGTACTTC. Translating gives CSVVQGQETQYF.